The 6 T cell receptor beta chains below all came from one sample that was sequenced in a study of identical twins. TCRdb re-called the 5' RACE reads through MiXCR, storing one row per CDR3 protein. The sample contains roughly 750,000 distinct CDR3 sequences, less than 25% of which appear only once. These data also featured in a second study, about T cells expressing NK-cell markers.

Sequenced input: PBMCs. Receptors originate from a woman aged 18-29 years in good health.

This clonotype was counted a few times. The rearrangement links TRBV12-3 or TRBV12-4 to TRBJ2-7; D is unclear. The CDR3 totals 15 residues. V lost 5 bases to trimming and J lost 2 bases, with 16 bases between them. The CDR3 nucleotides read TGTGCCAGCAGTCCTCATCAGGTGGGGACCTACGAGCAGTACTTC. It is translated as CASSPHQVGTYEQYF.

A note on this clonotype: Just one base apart from a much larger clone, this may be a read error. This rearrangement joins TRBV29-1 to TRBJ2-1; D is perhaps TRBD2 (5 bases). The germline CDR1 and CDR2 sequences are SQVTM and ANQGSEA. CDR3 size: 14 residues. The V end lost 5 bases, the J end lost 10 bases, and 21 bases lay between the germline ends. The CDR3 is CSVPTRGGSQEQFF. Written as DNA, the CDR3 is TGCAGCGTTCCCACCCGAGGAGGAAGTCAGGAGCAGTTCTTC.

The rearrangement joins TRBV4-3 to TRBJ2-1, with D maybe TRBD2 (5 bases). CDR1 is LGHNA and CDR2 is YSLEER in the germline V gene. CDR3 length: 17 residues. V lost 4 bases and J lost 0, with 16 bases in between. CDR3 residues: CASSPEWLAGSYNEQFF. The CDR3 bases are TGCGCCAGCAGCCCAGAATGGCTAGCCGGCTCCTACAATGAGCAGTTCTTC.

At least ten counts were recorded for this clonotype. CDR3: CASSLELAGYNEQFF. The CDR3 nucleotides are TGCGCCAGCAGCTTGGAACTAGCCGGATACAATGAGCAGTTCTTC. The chain is built from TRBV5-1 and TRBJ2-1; TRBD2 might be the D (6 bases). Germline values: CDR1 SGHRS, CDR2 YFSETQ. The CDR3 sequence is 15 residues long. Trimming removed 0 bases from V and 4 bases from J, with 11 bases in between.

This clonotype was recorded at least ten times. This chain links TRBV12-3 or TRBV12-4 with TRBJ2-1; D might be TRBD2 (5 bases). V was cut by 2 bases and J by 5 bases, with 16 bases left in between. The CDR3 covers 16 residues. DNA of the CDR3: TGTGCCAGCAGTTTAACCGGGCGGGCTCCTAACAATGAGCAGTTCTTC. This gives the protein CASSLTGRAPNNEQFF.

This sequence joins TRBV20-1 and TRBJ2-7; 8 positions match TRBD2. Looked up from germline, CDR1 is DFQATT and CDR2 is SNEGSKA (reference sequence). The CDR3 sequence is 15 residues long. V trimming: 0 bases; J trimming: 3 bases; junction bases outside the gene matches: 7. The CDR3 here is CSARDVPSGSYEQYF. The DNA for the CDR3 is TGCAGTGCTAGAGACGTTCCCAGCGGGAGCTACGAGCAGTACTTC.